These T cell receptor beta chains were read from a single sample in a study of beta chain features in type 1 diabetes. Sequenced by immunoSEQ multiplex PCR; TCRdb stores in-frame clones only, minus some. The sample has hundreds of thousands of clones, roughly two thirds seen once; the top ten hold around 0.05%. Sequenced sample: naive CD4+ T cells from blood. Every receptor here comes from a young man in good health. Each CDR3 is given with its conserved first and last residue. The D gene is left open where the match is weak. Size is omitted from some rows. Given values are once, few, many or a class for expanded clones.

D gene: -; clone size: -; J gene: TRBJ2-1; V gene: TRBV30; CDR3 protein: CAWSPSPYPGPSSYNEQFF; CDR3 DNA: TGTGCCTGGAGCCCCTCCCCCTATCCGGGACCGAGCTCCTACAATGAGCAGTTCTTC
D gene: -; clone size: few; J gene: TRBJ1-1; V gene: TRBV29-1; CDR3 protein: CSVAGVDEAFF; CDR3 DNA: TGCAGCGTTGCAGGGGTTGATGAAGCTTTCTTT
D gene: -; clone size: -; J gene: TRBJ2-7; V gene: TRBV7-2; CDR3 protein: CASGLHYEQYF; CDR3 DNA: TGTGCCAGTGGACTACATTACGAGCAGTACTTC
D gene: TRBD1; clone size: few; J gene: TRBJ2-7; V gene: TRBV30; CDR3 protein: CAWSVTGDVSYEQYF; CDR3 DNA: TGTGCCTGGAGTGTCACAGGGGACGTATCCTACGAGCAGTACTTC
D gene: -; clone size: -; J gene: TRBJ1-1; V gene: TRBV30; CDR3 protein: CAWNQGLSYTEAFF; CDR3 DNA: TGTGCCTGGAACCAGGGGTTGTCGTACACTGAAGCTTTCTTT
D gene: TRBD1; clone size: once; J gene: TRBJ2-4; V gene: TRBV10-3; CDR3 protein: CATGDRSRSAKNIQYF; CDR3 DNA: TGTGCCACCGGGGACAGGAGCCGTTCAGCCAAAAACATTCAGTACTTC
D gene: -; clone size: once; J gene: TRBJ2-2; V gene: TRBV11-2; CDR3 protein: CASSLELGRRRTGELFF; CDR3 DNA: TGTGCCAGCAGCTTAGAGTTAGGGCGGAGGCGCACCGGGGAGCTGTTTTTT
D gene: -; clone size: -; J gene: TRBJ2-4; V gene: TRBV7-2; CDR3 protein: CASSLGGNKNIQYF; CDR3 DNA: TGTGCCAGCAGCTTAGGCGGGAACAAAAACATTCAGTACTTC
D gene: -; clone size: -; J gene: TRBJ1-2; V gene: TRBV14; CDR3 protein: CASSPDSYGYTF; CDR3 DNA: TGTGCCAGCAGCCCGGACAGCTATGGCTACACCTTC
D gene: TRBD2; clone size: -; J gene: TRBJ2-2; V gene: TRBV9; CDR3 protein: CASRRTSGDTGELFF; CDR3 DNA: TGTGCCAGCAGACGGACTAGCGGAGACACCGGGGAGCTGTTTTTT
D gene: -; clone size: few; J gene: TRBJ2-3; V gene: TRBV30; CDR3 protein: CAWGGTDTQYF; CDR3 DNA: TGTGCCTGGGGGGGAACAGATACGCAGTATTTT
D gene: -; clone size: -; J gene: TRBJ2-2; V gene: TRBV2; CDR3 protein: CARGQGSNTGELFF; CDR3 DNA: TGTGCCAGGGGGCAGGGTTCGAACACCGGGGAGCTGTTTTTT
D gene: -; clone size: -; J gene: TRBJ2-3; V gene: TRBV7-9; CDR3 protein: CASSLAGSGSTDTQYF; CDR3 DNA: TGTGCCAGCAGCTTAGCGGGAAGTGGGAGCACAGATACGCAGTATTTT
D gene: -; clone size: once; J gene: TRBJ2-3; V gene: TRBV28; CDR3 protein: CASSAGPRRDTQYF; CDR3 DNA: TGTGCCAGCAGTGCCGGACCACGGAGAGATACGCAGTATTTT
D gene: -; clone size: -; J gene: TRBJ1-1; V gene: TRBV30; CDR3 protein: CALQLNTEAFF; CDR3 DNA: TGTGCCTTACAGCTGAACACTGAAGCTTTCTTT
D gene: -; clone size: -; J gene: TRBJ2-1; V gene: TRBV4-3; CDR3 protein: CASSQQHHNNEQFF; CDR3 DNA: TGCGCCAGCAGCCAACAACACCATAACAATGAGCAGTTCTTC
D gene: -; clone size: -; J gene: TRBJ1-2; V gene: TRBV29-1; CDR3 protein: CSVPEGGAGYGYTF; CDR3 DNA: TGCAGCGTTCCCGAGGGGGGGGCCGGGTATGGCTACACCTTC
D gene: TRBD1; clone size: few; J gene: TRBJ1-1; V gene: TRBV30; CDR3 protein: CACTGGGTEAFF; CDR3 DNA: TGTGCCTGCACAGGGGGCGGAACTGAAGCTTTCTTT
D gene: -; clone size: once; J gene: TRBJ1-5; V gene: TRBV30; CDR3 protein: CAWRGNENQPQHF; CDR3 DNA: TGTGCCTGGAGGGGGAATGAGAATCAGCCCCAGCATTTT
D gene: -; clone size: -; J gene: TRBJ2-2; V gene: TRBV7-6; CDR3 protein: CASSLRGYANTGELFF; CDR3 DNA: TGTGCCAGCAGCCTACGGGGGTACGCGAACACCGGGGAGCTGTTTTTT
D gene: -; clone size: -; J gene: TRBJ1-2; V gene: TRBV4-2; CDR3 protein: CASSVEDSLYGYTF; CDR3 DNA: TGTGCCAGCAGCGTAGAGGACAGCCTCTATGGCTACACCTTC
D gene: -; clone size: -; J gene: TRBJ2-1; V gene: TRBV28; CDR3 protein: CASDILGGEQFF; CDR3 DNA: TGTGCCAGCGACATATTGGGGGGTGAGCAGTTCTTC
D gene: TRBD1; clone size: -; J gene: TRBJ1-4; V gene: TRBV29-1; CDR3 protein: CSVGTGEYEKLFF; CDR3 DNA: TGCAGCGTGGGGACAGGGGAGTATGAAAAACTGTTTTTT
D gene: -; clone size: -; J gene: TRBJ2-1; V gene: TRBV29-1; CDR3 protein: CSVEGTVYNEQFF; CDR3 DNA: TGCAGCGTTGAAGGGACGGTCTACAATGAGCAGTTCTTC
D gene: -; clone size: once; J gene: TRBJ2-6; V gene: TRBV11-2; CDR3 protein: CASSLEYGFSGANVLTF; CDR3 DNA: TGTGCCAGCAGCTTAGAATACGGCTTCTCTGGGGCCAACGTCCTGACTTTC
D gene: TRBD2; clone size: -; J gene: TRBJ2-3; V gene: TRBV28; CDR3 protein: CASRRLAKSTDTQYF; CDR3 DNA: TGTGCCAGCAGAAGACTAGCCAAAAGCACAGATACGCAGTATTTT
D gene: -; clone size: -; J gene: TRBJ1-5; V gene: TRBV15; CDR3 protein: CATSRGAGNSNQPQHF; CDR3 DNA: TGTGCCACCAGCAGGGGGGCAGGGAATAGCAATCAGCCCCAGCATTTT
D gene: -; clone size: -; J gene: TRBJ2-5; V gene: TRBV7-2; CDR3 protein: CASSFRHRQTQYF; CDR3 DNA: TGTGCCAGCAGCTTCAGACACAGACAGACCCAGTACTTC
D gene: -; clone size: -; J gene: TRBJ1-1; V gene: TRBV30; CDR3 protein: CAWNFLNTEAFF; CDR3 DNA: TGTGCCTGGAATTTCTTGAACACTGAAGCTTTCTTT
D gene: -; clone size: -; J gene: TRBJ2-5; V gene: TRBV18; CDR3 protein: CASSPPGRQETQYF; CDR3 DNA: TGTGCCAGCTCACCACCTGGGCGGCAAGAGACCCAGTACTTC
D gene: -; clone size: -; J gene: TRBJ1-2; V gene: TRBV4-1; CDR3 protein: CASSQEPWAGYGYTF; CDR3 DNA: TGCGCCAGCAGCCAAGAGCCATGGGCAGGCTATGGCTACACCTTC